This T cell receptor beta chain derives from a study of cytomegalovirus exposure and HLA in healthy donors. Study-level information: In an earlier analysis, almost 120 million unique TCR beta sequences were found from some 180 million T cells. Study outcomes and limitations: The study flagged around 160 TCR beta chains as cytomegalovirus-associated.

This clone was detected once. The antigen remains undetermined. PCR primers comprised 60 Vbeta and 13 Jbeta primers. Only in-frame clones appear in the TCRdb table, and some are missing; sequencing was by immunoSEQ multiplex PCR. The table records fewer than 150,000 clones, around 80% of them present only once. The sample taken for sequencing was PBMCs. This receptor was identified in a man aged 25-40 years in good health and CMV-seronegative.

In DNA, the CDR3 is TGCGCCAGCAGTGCCCCGACAGGAGATAATTCACCCCTCCACTTT. Translated, it gives CASSAPTGDNSPLHF. This rearrangement joins TRBV10-2 to TRBJ1-6, with D possibly matching TRBD1 (6 bases). Germline loops: CDR1 WSHSY, CDR2 SAAADI. CDR3 size: 15 residues. Trimming cost V 4 bases and J 5 bases, with 12 bases left between them.